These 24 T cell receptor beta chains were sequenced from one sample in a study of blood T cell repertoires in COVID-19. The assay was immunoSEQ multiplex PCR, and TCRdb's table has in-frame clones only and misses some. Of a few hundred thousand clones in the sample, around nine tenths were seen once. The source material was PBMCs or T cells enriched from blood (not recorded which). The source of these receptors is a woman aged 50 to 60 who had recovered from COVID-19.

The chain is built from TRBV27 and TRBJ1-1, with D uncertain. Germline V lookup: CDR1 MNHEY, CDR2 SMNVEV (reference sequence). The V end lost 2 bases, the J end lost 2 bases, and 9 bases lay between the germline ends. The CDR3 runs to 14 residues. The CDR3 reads CASSLRLGNTEAFF. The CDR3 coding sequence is TGTGCCAGCAGTTTAAGACTAGGAAACACTGAAGCTTTCTTT.

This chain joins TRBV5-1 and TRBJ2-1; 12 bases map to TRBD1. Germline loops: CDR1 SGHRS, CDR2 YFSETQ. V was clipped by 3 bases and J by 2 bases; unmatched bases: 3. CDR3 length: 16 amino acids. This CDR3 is CASSSGTGGPYNEQFF. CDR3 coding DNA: TGCGCCAGCAGCTCTGGGACAGGGGGCCCCTACAATGAGCAGTTCTTC.

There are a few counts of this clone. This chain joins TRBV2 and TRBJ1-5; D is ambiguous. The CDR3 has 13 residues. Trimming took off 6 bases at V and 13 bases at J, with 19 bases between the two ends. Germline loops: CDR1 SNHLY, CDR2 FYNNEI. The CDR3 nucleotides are TGTGCCAGCAGCGCCCTCGAGAGGGAATCTCAGCATTTT. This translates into CASSALERESQHF. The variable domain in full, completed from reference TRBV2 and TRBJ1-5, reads EPEVTQTPSHQVTQMGQEVILRCVPISNHLYFYWYRQILGQKVEFLVSFYNNEISEKSEIFDDQFSVERPDGSNFTLKIRSTKLEDSAMYFCASSALERESQHFGDGTRLSIL.

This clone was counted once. CDR3 protein: CASSGDRNTEAFF. Here the CDR3 DNA reads TGTGCCAGCTCGGGGGACAGGAACACTGAAGCTTTCTTT. The genes are TRBV18 and TRBJ1-1; 7 nucleotides align to TRBD1. CDR3 length: 13 residues. Germline CDR1 is KGHSH and CDR2 is LQKENI. V lost 6 bases and J lost 1; bases outside the gene matches: 2.

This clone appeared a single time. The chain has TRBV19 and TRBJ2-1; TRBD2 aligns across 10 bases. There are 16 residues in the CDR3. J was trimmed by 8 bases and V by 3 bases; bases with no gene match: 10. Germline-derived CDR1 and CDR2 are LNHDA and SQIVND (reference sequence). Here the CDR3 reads CASSMTASGSGYEQFF. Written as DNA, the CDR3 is TGTGCCAGTAGTATGACAGCTAGCGGGAGTGGGTATGAGCAGTTCTTC.

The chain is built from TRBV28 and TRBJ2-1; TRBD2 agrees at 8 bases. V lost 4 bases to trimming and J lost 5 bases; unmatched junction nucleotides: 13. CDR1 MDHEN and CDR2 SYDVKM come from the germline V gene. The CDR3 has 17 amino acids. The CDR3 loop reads CASSSPGTRVSHNEQFF. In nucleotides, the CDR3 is TGTGCCAGCAGTTCCCCCGGGACTAGGGTTTCCCACAATGAGCAGTTCTTC.

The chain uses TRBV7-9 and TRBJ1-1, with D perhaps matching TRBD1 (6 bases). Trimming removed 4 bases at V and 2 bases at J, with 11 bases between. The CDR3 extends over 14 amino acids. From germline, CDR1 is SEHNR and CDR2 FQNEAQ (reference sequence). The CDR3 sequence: CASSYRDTNTEAFF. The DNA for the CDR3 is TGTGCCAGCAGCTACCGGGACACAAACACTGAAGCTTTCTTT.

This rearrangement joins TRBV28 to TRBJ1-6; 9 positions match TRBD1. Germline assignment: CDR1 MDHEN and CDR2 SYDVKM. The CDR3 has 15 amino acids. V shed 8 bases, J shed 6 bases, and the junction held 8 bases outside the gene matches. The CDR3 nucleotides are TGTGCCAGCTGGGGGACAGGGACTTTTAATTCACCCCTCCACTTT. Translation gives CASWGTGTFNSPLHF.

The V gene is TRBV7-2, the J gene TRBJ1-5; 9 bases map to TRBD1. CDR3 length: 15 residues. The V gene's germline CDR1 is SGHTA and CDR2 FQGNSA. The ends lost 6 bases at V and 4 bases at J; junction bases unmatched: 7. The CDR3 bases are TGTGCCAGCAGACAGGACAGGGGCACAAATCAGCCCCAGCATTTT. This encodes CASRQDRGTNQPQHF.

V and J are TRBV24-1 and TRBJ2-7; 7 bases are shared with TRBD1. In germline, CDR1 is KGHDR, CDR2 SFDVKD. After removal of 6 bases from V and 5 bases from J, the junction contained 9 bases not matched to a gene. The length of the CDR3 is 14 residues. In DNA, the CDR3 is TGTGCCACCAGTACAGCCGGGACAGAGCACGAGCAGTACTTC. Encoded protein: CATSTAGTEHEQYF.

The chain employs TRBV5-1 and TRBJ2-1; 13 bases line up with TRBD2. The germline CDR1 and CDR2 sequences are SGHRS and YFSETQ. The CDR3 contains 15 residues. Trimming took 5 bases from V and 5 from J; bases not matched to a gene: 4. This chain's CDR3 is CASRPGLAGNNEQFF. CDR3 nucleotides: TGCGCCAGCAGGCCGGGACTAGCGGGAAACAATGAGCAGTTCTTC.

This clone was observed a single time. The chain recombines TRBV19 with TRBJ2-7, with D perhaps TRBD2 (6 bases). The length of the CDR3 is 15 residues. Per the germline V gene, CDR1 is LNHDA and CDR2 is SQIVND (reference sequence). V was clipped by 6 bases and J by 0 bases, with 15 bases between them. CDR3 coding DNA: TGTGCCAGTAGCCCCCTTGGGAGGAGCTCCTACGAGCAGTACTTC. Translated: CASSPLGRSSYEQYF.

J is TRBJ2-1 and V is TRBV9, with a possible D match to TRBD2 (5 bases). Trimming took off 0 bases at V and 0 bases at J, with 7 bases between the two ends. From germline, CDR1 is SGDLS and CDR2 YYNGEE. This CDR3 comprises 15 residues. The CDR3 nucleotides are TGTGCCAGCAGCGTAGACGGGAACTCCTACAATGAGCAGTTCTTC. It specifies CASSVDGNSYNEQFF.

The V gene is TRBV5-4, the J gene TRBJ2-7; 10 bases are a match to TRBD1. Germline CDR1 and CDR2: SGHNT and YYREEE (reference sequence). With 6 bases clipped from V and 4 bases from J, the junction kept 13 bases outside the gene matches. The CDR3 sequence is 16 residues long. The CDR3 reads CASTLRRGQGKYEQYF. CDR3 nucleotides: TGTGCCAGCACCCTCCGTCGGGGACAGGGGAAATACGAGCAGTACTTC.

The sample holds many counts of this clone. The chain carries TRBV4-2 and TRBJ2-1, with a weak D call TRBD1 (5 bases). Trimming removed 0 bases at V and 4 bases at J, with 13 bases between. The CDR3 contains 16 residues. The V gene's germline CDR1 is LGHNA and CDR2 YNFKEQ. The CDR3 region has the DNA TGTGCCAGCAGCCAAGATGGGGTAGGGGATTACAATGAGCAGTTCTTC. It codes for CASSQDGVGDYNEQFF.

The CDR3 DNA is TGTGCCAGCTCACCCGTCGACAGCATCCCCTCCGAGCAGTACTTC. Protein sequence: CASSPVDSIPSEQYF. The V gene is TRBV18, the J gene TRBJ2-7, with D perhaps matching TRBD1 (5 bases). This CDR3 region has 15 residues. Germline CDR1 KGHSH, CDR2 LQKENI. V lost 3 bases and J 6 bases, leaving 18 bases between the germline ends. The full variable domain, with the rest looked up from reference TRBV18 and TRBJ2-7, is NAGVMQNPRHLVRRRGQEARLRCSPMKGHSHVYWYRQLPEEGLKFMVYLQKENIIDESGMPKERFSAEFPKEGPSILRIQQVVRGDSAAYFCASSPVDSIPSEQYFGPGTRLTVT.

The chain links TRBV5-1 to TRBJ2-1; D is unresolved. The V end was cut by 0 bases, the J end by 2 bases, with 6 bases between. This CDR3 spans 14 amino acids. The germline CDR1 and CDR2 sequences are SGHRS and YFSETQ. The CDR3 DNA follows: TGCGCCAGCAGCTTGGCAAGCCCCTACAATGAGCAGTTCTTC. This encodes CASSLASPYNEQFF.

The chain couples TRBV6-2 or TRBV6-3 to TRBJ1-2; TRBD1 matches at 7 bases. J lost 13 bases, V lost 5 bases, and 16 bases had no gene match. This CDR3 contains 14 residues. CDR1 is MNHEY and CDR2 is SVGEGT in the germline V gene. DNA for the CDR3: TGTGCCAGCAGTCAATCAGGGACGACAGGGACCCTCACCTTC. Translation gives CASSQSGTTGTLTF.

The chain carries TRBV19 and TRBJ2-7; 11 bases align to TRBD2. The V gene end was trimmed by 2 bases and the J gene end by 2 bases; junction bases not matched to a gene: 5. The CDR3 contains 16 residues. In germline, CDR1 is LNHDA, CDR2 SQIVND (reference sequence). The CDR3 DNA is TGTGCCAGTAGTATATCTCTAGCGGGAGGAACCTACGAGCAGTACTTC. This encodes CASSISLAGGTYEQYF.

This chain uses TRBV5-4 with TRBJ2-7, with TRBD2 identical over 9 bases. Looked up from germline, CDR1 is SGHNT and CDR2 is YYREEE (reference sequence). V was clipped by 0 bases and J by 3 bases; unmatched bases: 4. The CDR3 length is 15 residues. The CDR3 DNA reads TGTGCCAGCAGCTTGGCCGGGACTAGCCTCTACGAGCAGTACTTC. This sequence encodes CASSLAGTSLYEQYF.

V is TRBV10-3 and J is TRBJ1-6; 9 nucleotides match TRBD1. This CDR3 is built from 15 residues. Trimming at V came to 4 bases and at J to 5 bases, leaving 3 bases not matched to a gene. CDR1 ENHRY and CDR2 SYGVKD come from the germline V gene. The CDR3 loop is CAISARTGDNSPLHF. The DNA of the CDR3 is TGTGCCATCAGTGCAAGGACAGGGGATAATTCACCCCTCCACTTT.

DNA for the CDR3: TGTGCCAGCAGGGGACCAAAAACAGGGGCGGGATACTATGGCTACACCTTC. Residues: CASRGPKTGAGYYGYTF. The gene calls are TRBV28 and TRBJ1-2; TRBD1 matches at 7 bases. The germline V gene has CDR1 MDHEN and CDR2 SYDVKM. J lost 3 bases, V lost 6 bases, and 16 bases had no gene match. The CDR3 contains 17 residues.

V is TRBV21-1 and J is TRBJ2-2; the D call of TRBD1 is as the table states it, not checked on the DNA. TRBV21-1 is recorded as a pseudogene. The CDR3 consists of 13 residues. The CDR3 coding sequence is TGTGCCAGGATTCCAGGGGTGTCCGGGGAGCTGTTTTTT. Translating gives CARIPGVSGELFF.

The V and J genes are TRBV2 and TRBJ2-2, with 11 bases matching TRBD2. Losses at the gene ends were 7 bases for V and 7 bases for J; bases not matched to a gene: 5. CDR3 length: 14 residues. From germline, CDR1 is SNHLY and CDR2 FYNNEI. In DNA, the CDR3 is TGTGCCAGCAAACTAGCGGGAGTTAACGGGGAGCTGTTTTTT. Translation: CASKLAGVNGELFF.